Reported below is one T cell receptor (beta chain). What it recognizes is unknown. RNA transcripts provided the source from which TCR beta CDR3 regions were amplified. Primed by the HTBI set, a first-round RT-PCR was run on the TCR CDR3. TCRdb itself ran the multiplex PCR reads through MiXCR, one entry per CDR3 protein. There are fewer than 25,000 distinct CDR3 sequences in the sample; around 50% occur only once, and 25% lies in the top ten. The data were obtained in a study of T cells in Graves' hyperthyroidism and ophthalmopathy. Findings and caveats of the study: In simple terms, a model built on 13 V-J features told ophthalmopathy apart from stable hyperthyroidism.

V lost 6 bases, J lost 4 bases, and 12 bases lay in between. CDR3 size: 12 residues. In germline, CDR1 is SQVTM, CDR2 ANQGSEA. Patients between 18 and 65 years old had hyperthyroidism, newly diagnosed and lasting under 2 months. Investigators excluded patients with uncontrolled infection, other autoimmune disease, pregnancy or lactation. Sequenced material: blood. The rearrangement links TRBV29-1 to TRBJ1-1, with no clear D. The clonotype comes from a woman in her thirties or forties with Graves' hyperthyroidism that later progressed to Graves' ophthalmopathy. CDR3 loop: CSVPVATTEAFF. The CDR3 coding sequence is TGCAGCGTGCCGGTGGCGACCACTGAAGCTTTCTTT.